Following are 25 T cell receptor beta chains from one sample sequenced in a study of blood T cell repertoires in COVID-19. The table came from immunoSEQ multiplex PCR; TCRdb's copy has only in-frame clones and leaves some out. The sample has about 140,000 clones, over 70% seen once. The sequencing sample was made of PBMCs or T cells enriched from blood (not recorded which). Every receptor here comes from a middle-aged man in a cohort exposed to, infected with or recovered from COVID-19 (not recorded which).

The V and J genes are TRBV5-1 and TRBJ1-6, with 11 bases that match TRBD1. J gave up 13 bases and V 4 bases, and 10 bases lay outside the gene matches. Per germline, CDR1 SGHRS and CDR2 YFSETQ. The CDR3 loop spans 15 amino acids. The CDR3 reads CASSKAGTGGKPLHF. The CDR3 DNA reads TGCGCCAGCAGCAAAGCCGGGACAGGGGGTAAGCCCCTCCACTTT.

A few counts support this clone. The CDR3 spells CASSQTGAETSGIYEQYF. The CDR3 bases are TGTGCCAGCAGCCAGACGGGGGCCGAGACTAGCGGAATCTACGAGCAGTACTTC. The chain has TRBV7-9 and TRBJ2-7; 9 nucleotides agree with TRBD2. V was pared by 5 bases and J by 3 bases, with 17 bases of the junction left unmatched. The CDR3 covers 18 residues. CDR1 and CDR2 (germline): SEHNR, FQNEAQ (reference sequence).

The count of this clone is one. This sequence joins TRBV12-3 or TRBV12-4 and TRBJ1-1; D call uncertain. Between the trimmed V and J ends, which lost 5 bases and 11 bases, there was a span of 12 bases. This CDR3 region has 11 residues. CDR3 residues: CASSLQTGAFF. CDR3 in DNA: TGTGCCAGCAGTCTCCAGACTGGGGCTTTCTTT.

The J gene is TRBJ1-6, the V gene TRBV6-4; 7 nucleotides line up with TRBD1. Trimming cost V 6 bases and J 8 bases; bases outside gene matches: 10. The CDR3 has 15 residues. The V gene's germline CDR1 is MRHNA and CDR2 SNTAGT. The CDR3 is CASSPRGGMDSPLHF. The CDR3 DNA follows: TGTGCCAGCAGCCCCAGAGGGGGCATGGATTCACCCCTCCACTTT.

The V and J genes are TRBV24-1 and TRBJ2-1; 11 nucleotides line up with TRBD2. The CDR3 has 16 residues. V dropped 4 bases and J dropped 2; count of bases not matched to a gene: 3. Germline V CDR1 and CDR2: KGHDR, SFDVKD. The chain's CDR3 is CATSDPSGRPYNEQFF. The DNA of the CDR3 is TGTGCCACCAGTGACCCTAGCGGGAGGCCCTACAATGAGCAGTTCTTC.

The gene calls are TRBV3-1 (or the pseudogene TRBV3-2) and TRBJ2-7, with 10 positions matching TRBD2. The CDR3 consists of 15 residues. With 2 bases clipped from V and 7 bases from J, the junction kept 8 bases outside the gene matches. Germline V lookup: CDR1 LGHDT, CDR2 YNNKEL (reference sequence). The CDR3 region is CASSQSGLATKEQYF. The DNA of the CDR3 is TGTGCCAGCAGCCAATCGGGACTAGCGACGAAAGAGCAGTACTTC.

The chain combines TRBV14 with TRBJ1-6, with D possibly being TRBD1 (5 bases). Trimming cost V 1 base and J 7 bases, with 11 bases left between them. The CDR3 is made up of 15 amino acids. Germline loops: CDR1 SGHDN, CDR2 FVKESK. The DNA for the CDR3 is TGTGCCAGCAGCCAAGCGGGGGTACCGAATTCACCCCTCCACTTT. Its translation: CASSQAGVPNSPLHF.

V usage is TRBV7-2 and J usage is TRBJ2-7; 8 bases line up with TRBD2. With V trimmed by 3 bases and J by 2 bases, 6 bases remained unmatched. The CDR3 totals 15 residues. Germline CDR1 SGHTA, CDR2 FQGNSA. The CDR3 DNA sequence: TGTGCCAGCAGCTTCTTTGGGACTAGGACCTACGAGCAGTACTTC. This encodes CASSFFGTRTYEQYF.

The rearrangement links TRBV7-9 to TRBJ1-3, with 9 bases lining up with TRBD1. The CDR3 totals 15 residues. V gave up 4 bases and J gave up 4 bases; unmatched junction bases: 5. Germline CDR1 is SEHNR and CDR2 is FQNEAQ (reference sequence). In nucleotides, the CDR3 is TGTGCCAGCAGCTCCTACGGGACAGGGGGAAACACCATATATTTT. Amino acid sequence: CASSSYGTGGNTIYF.

V gene TRBV18 combines with J gene TRBJ2-1; D uncertain. With 1 base removed from V and 5 bases from J, the gap between germline ends came to 9 bases. CDR1 is KGHSH, CDR2 LQKENI, per germline. The CDR3 is made up of 14 amino acids. CDR3 protein: CASSPRSVHNEQFF. The CDR3 DNA reads as TGTGCCAGCTCACCACGATCGGTTCACAATGAGCAGTTCTTC.

The chain links TRBV6-5 to TRBJ1-2; 9 bases line up with TRBD1. Germline CDR1 reads MNHEY; CDR2 reads SVGAGI. This CDR3 has 15 amino acids. The trim removed 8 bases at V and 2 bases at J, leaving 9 bases unmatched. The CDR3 loop is CASSLGQGGNYGYTF. The CDR3, as DNA: TGTGCCAGCTCATTGGGACAGGGAGGAAACTATGGCTACACCTTC.

In nucleotides, the CDR3 is TGTGCCAGCAGTGAATATGGCACATACTCTGGAAACACCATATATTTT. Translating gives CASSEYGTYSGNTIYF. V is TRBV25-1 and J is TRBJ1-3; no reliable D call. Deletions cut 0 bases from V and 0 bases from J, with 9 bases between. Germline loops: CDR1 MGHDK, CDR2 SYGVNS. This CDR3 comprises 16 residues.

The CDR3 protein is CASSQKSGMNTEAFF. DNA of the CDR3: TGTGCCAGCAGCCAGAAGTCGGGGATGAACACTGAAGCTTTCTTT. V is TRBV3-1 (or the pseudogene TRBV3-2) and J is TRBJ1-1; D gene ambiguous. Germline-derived CDR1 and CDR2 are LGHDT and YNNKEL (reference sequence). Between the trimmed V and J ends, which lost 3 bases and 0 bases, there was a span of 11 bases. The CDR3 spans 15 residues.

The chain recombines TRBV19 with TRBJ1-3; 7 positions agree with TRBD1. Germline trimming cut 9 bases from V and 0 bases from J; bases unmatched to any gene: 5. The CDR3 totals 14 residues. Germline loops: CDR1 LNHDA, CDR2 SQIVND (reference sequence). CDR3 amino acids: CASRTGDSGNTIYF. The DNA for the CDR3 is TGTGCCAGCAGGACAGGAGACTCTGGAAACACCATATATTTT.

J is TRBJ2-6 and V is TRBV18; 10 bases agree with TRBD2. The CDR3 contains 20 residues. The V and J ends lost 3 bases and 4 bases, in that order; junction bases with no gene match: 15. Germline CDR1 and CDR2: KGHSH and LQKENI. CDR3 in amino acids: CASSPLNSLAGDAGANVLTF. DNA of the CDR3: TGTGCCAGCTCACCCCTAAACAGCCTAGCGGGAGATGCGGGGGCCAACGTCCTGACTTTC.

This chain links TRBV9 with TRBJ2-1; the D is unclear. The CDR3 extends over 11 amino acids. V dropped 4 bases and J dropped 10 bases, with 9 bases sitting between them. Germline lookup yields CDR1 SGDLS and CDR2 YYNGEE. The CDR3 nucleotides read TGTGCCAGCAGCCCAGGCTCCGAGCAGTTCTTC. It specifies CASSPGSEQFF.

The rearrangement joins TRBV20-1 to TRBJ2-7, with D tentatively TRBD1 (6 bases). From germline, CDR1 is DFQATT and CDR2 SNEGSKA (reference sequence). The CDR3 is made up of 11 amino acids. Trimming shortened V by 5 bases and J by 3 bases, and 8 bases separated the two germline ends. This CDR3 reads CSAVTGYEQYF. DNA for the CDR3: TGCAGTGCTGTGACAGGCTACGAGCAGTACTTC.

This chain uses TRBV25-1 with TRBJ1-3, with TRBD1 as a possible D gene (5 bases). Germline CDR1 and CDR2: MGHDK and SYGVNS. The CDR3 covers 14 residues. V gave up 5 bases and J gave up 2 bases, with 10 bases separating them. CDR3 sequence: CASSFGGPGNTIYF. The CDR3 coding sequence is TGTGCCAGCAGTTTCGGGGGACCTGGAAACACCATATATTTT.

This clone was recorded only once. The chain combines TRBV9 with TRBJ2-3; 10 nucleotides match TRBD2. Germline assignment: CDR1 SGDLS and CDR2 YYNGEE. The CDR3 is 16 amino acids. V shed 4 bases, J shed 6 bases, and the junction held 11 bases outside the gene matches. CDR3 DNA sequence: TGTGCCAGCAGCCCTTGGACTAGCGGAAAGGCGGATACGCAGTATTTT. Amino acids: CASSPWTSGKADTQYF.

The V and J genes are TRBV6-5 and TRBJ2-7; TRBD1 matches at 10 bases. Germline V lookup: CDR1 MNHEY, CDR2 SVGAGI. The CDR3 contains 14 residues. V shed 4 bases and J 9 bases; nucleotides not matched to a gene: 9. CDR3 protein: CASSSSGTGAAQYF. The CDR3, as DNA: TGTGCCAGCAGTTCATCCGGGACAGGGGCAGCGCAGTACTTC.

This sequence joins TRBV7-9 and TRBJ2-7; 10 nucleotides line up with TRBD1. The germline V gene encodes CDR1 SEHNR and CDR2 FQNEAQ (reference sequence). The CDR3 runs to 16 residues. Trimming cost V 3 bases and J 5 bases; bases outside gene matches: 10. The CDR3 nucleotides read TGTGCCAGCAGCTTTGAGAAGGGACAGGGGAGAGACGAGCAGTACTTC. Its protein is CASSFEKGQGRDEQYF.

The chain couples TRBV7-9 to TRBJ1-2; D is possibly TRBD1 (6 bases). CDR3 length equals 13 residues. CDR1 is SEHNR and CDR2 is FQNEAQ in the germline V gene (reference sequence). Trimming stripped 1 base from V and 7 bases from J, with 10 bases between. The CDR3 DNA is TGTGCCAGCAGCTTAGACAGGGAATTTGGCTACACCTTC. Protein product: CASSLDREFGYTF.

This clone was seen more than once but under ten times. The genes are TRBV3-1 (or the pseudogene TRBV3-2) and TRBJ2-2, with TRBD2 identical over 10 bases. The V and J ends lost 4 bases and 5 bases, in that order; junction bases with no gene match: 7. This CDR3 is 16 amino acids long. Germline V gives CDR1 LGHDT, CDR2 YNNKEL (reference sequence). CDR3 sequence (DNA): TGTGCCAGCAGCCTTTTTAGCGGGGGGCCAACCGGGGAGCTGTTTTTT. Residues: CASSLFSGGPTGELFF.

V is TRBV28 and J is TRBJ2-1, with TRBD2 as a possible D gene (6 bases). Trimming removed 4 bases at V and 5 bases at J, with 18 bases between. The length of the CDR3 is 16 residues. The germline CDR1 and CDR2 sequences are MDHEN and SYDVKM. The CDR3: CASSSLGGTGDNEQFF. CDR3 sequence (DNA): TGTGCCAGCAGTTCCTTGGGCGGGACTGGGGACAATGAGCAGTTCTTC.

This clone was observed a few times. The chain couples TRBV3-1 (or the pseudogene TRBV3-2) to TRBJ1-2; possibly TRBD1 for D (6 bases). The CDR3 consists of 16 residues. Per germline, CDR1 LGHDT and CDR2 YNNKEL (reference sequence). Trimming cost V 3 bases and J 4 bases, with 18 bases left between them. CDR3 in amino acids: CASSQRYTGTFYGYTF. The CDR3 nucleotides are TGTGCCAGCAGCCAGCGCTATACAGGGACCTTCTATGGCTACACCTTC.